This TCR beta chain derives from a study of T cells after yellow fever vaccination. The study's findings and limits: A large majority of primary-vaccination clones showed up again after the booster (approximately 96% CD4, around 85% CD8). The presence of abundant clonotypes contaminating from the bulk population was possible in FACS-sorted repertoires.

Germline V CDR1 and CDR2: SGHRS, YFSETQ. Trimming removed 4 bases from V and 1 base from J, with 11 bases in between. CDR3 length: 14 residues. One entry per CDR3 protein results from TCRdb running MiXCR on the 5' RACE reads. Among about 430,000 distinct CDR3 sequences, roughly a sixth were seen once, and the ten largest hold roughly a sixth. This clonotype has a handful of counts. Its antigen is as yet unknown. This sample comprised PBMCs, obtained before the yellow fever booster vaccination. V and J are TRBV5-1 and TRBJ2-5, with D possibly being TRBD1 (5 bases). The receptor was isolated from a man aged 18 to 35 who received the YFV17D yellow fever vaccine. The CDR3, as DNA: TGCGCCAGCAGCGGGGCCGGAGTCCAAGAGACCCAGTACTTC. This codes for CASSGAGVQETQYF.